This T cell receptor (beta chain) came from a study of lymphopenia after photon versus proton radiotherapy. Findings and caveats of the study: Larger post-nadir TCR diversity loss correlated inversely with survival in deceased patients. Only patients who died were analyzed for survival; proton advantage is unproven. Oligoclonal CD8+ Temra expansion after nadir drove photon patients' diversity drop.

Trimming removed 4 bases from V and 0 bases from J, with 6 bases in between. The CDR3 totals 13 residues. CDR1 and CDR2 (germline): LGHNA, YNFKEQ. The method was immunoSEQ multiplex PCR; TCRdb's version includes in-frame clones alone and lacks a portion of them. The table has 29,000 or so clones, about 83% seen once. In this sample, this clone turned up a few times. Antigen specificity is unknown. The chain links TRBV4-2 to TRBJ1-2; D remains ambiguous. Sequences were derived from peripheral blood, sampled from a patient treated with proton-based radiotherapy. The receptor's source is a woman in her sixties or seventies with cholangiocarcinoma. Some clones in this sample may be carry-over from other donors' samples. CDR3 sequence reads: CASSPLSNYGYTF. As DNA, the CDR3 is TGTGCCAGCAGCCCATTATCTAACTATGGCTACACCTTC.